This T cell receptor beta chain was sequenced during a study of spatial heterogeneity in lung cancer (dated by TCRdb to about 2019). Background on the whole study: More beta-chain than alpha-chain transcripts were consistently detected, likely reflecting higher beta-chain transcript abundance. In the raw uncorrected reads, each unique combination of TCR and UMI appeared on average more than ten times. In non-small cell lung cancer, the study made a quantitative comparison of TCR alpha and beta repertoires among multiple tumor regions, matched nontumor lung and blood. Nonsynonymous mutation counts, determined by whole-exome sequencing of tumor tissue, were related to features of the TCR repertoire. At surgery, both alpha and beta chains were TCR-sequenced in more than 200 tumor regions, approximately 64 matched nontumor lung samples and a few dozen PBMC samples. Study-wide conclusions, independent of this receptor: Confirming at a functional level the hypothesis that regional TCRs recognize regional mutations was considered to require additional single-cell paired TCR alpha and beta sequencing. Ubiquitous expanded tumor TCRs were found in blood more often at tumor resection than at routine follow-up.

Note on this clonotype: Its antigen is currently not known. Per-nucleotide qualities are absent, and no much larger clonotype sits a single base away.

Trimming costs V 0 bases and J 0 bases, and their ends lie 6 bases apart. The CDR3 covers 14 residues, taking in both the cysteine and the phenylalanine. The only DNA kept is the CDR3, 42 bases in frame from the first base. As encoded in the germline V gene (reference sequence), CDR1 is DFQATT while CDR2 is SNEGSKA. Libraries were constructed by 5' RACE. The instrument was a NextSeq 500. The TCR library protocol attached a unique molecular identifier to each TCR cDNA molecule to allow correction of PCR and sequencing errors. Regarding the original processing steps: TCR identification, UMI-based error correction and CDR3 extraction were performed with Decombinator tools. TCRs above a frequency of 2 per 1,000, corresponding to the top 1% of the tumor frequency distribution, were defined as expanded. Each repertoire was subsampled 100 times to 5,000 TCRs, after which Renyi diversity was computed with the R vegan package. CDR3 similarity networks were built from amino acid triplet string-kernel similarity, with CDR3s being connected when pairwise similarity was above 0.82. The public reads were run again by TCRdb, first through fastp at Q25 and then through MiXCR, and only productive beta chains were kept. Each CDR3 protein gets just one entry, which takes the most common genes and DNA from the rows behind it. It is TCRdb's table, rather than the study itself, that gives the V and J calls and clone size. The table for this sample lists 75,000 to 85,000 distinct CDR3 sequences; more than 15% of them were counted only once. The top ten hold around 5.9% of the sample.

In light of the paper, this sample's time point label describes: sample taken at primary tumor resection. Whole RNA extracted from tumor and nontumor lung tissue, or from cryopreserved PBMC samples, was used for TCR sequencing without cell sorting. The donors were around 69 patients from the lung TRACERx cohort who had early-stage, untreated non-small cell lung cancer. Only patients with enough RNA available from two or more tumor regions were chosen for TCR sequencing. The sample here was PBMCs, taken at surgery. This receptor was obtained from a male donor with early-stage non-small cell lung cancer. The receptor chain draws on TRBV20-1 and TRBJ1-5; the D gene is perhaps TRBD1, from 5 matching bases. Read as DNA, the sequence is TGCAGTGCTAGAGACGACAGTAGCAATCAGCCCCAGCATTTT. This is translated as CSARDDSSNQPQHF.